The 21 T cell receptor beta chains in this list originate from one sample, sequenced in a study of technical replicates of blood from a few donors. Sequencing used immunoSEQ multiplex PCR; TCRdb keeps in-frame clones, though not all of them. The data hold about 76,000 clones, with 80% to 90% observed a single time. The sequenced material came from PBMCs. Receptors originate from a human donor in good health. Some clones in this sample may be carry-over from other donors' samples.

The chain links TRBV2 to TRBJ2-3, with 8 bases fitting TRBD1. The J segment lost 4 bases and the V segment lost 7 bases, leaving 13 bases of the junction unmatched. This CDR3 is 16 amino acids long. In germline, CDR1 is SNHLY, CDR2 FYNNEI. This CDR3 reads CASILPWTGYADTQYF. The CDR3 coding sequence is TGTGCCAGCATCCTCCCCTGGACAGGGTACGCAGATACGCAGTATTTT. Full variable domain (missing parts from reference TRBV2 and TRBJ2-3): EPEVTQTPSHQVTQMGQEVILRCVPISNHLYFYWYRQILGQKVEFLVSFYNNEISEKSEIFDDQFSVERPDGSNFTLKIRSTKLEDSAMYFCASILPWTGYADTQYFGPGTRLTVL.

The chain couples TRBV25-1 to TRBJ2-3; 7 bases align to TRBD2. CDR1 is MGHDK, CDR2 SYGVNS, per germline. Germline trimming cut 4 bases from V and 8 bases from J; bases unmatched to any gene: 3. The CDR3 spans 12 residues. This CDR3 reads CASSGLAGTQYF. CDR3 DNA sequence: TGTGCCAGCAGTGGACTAGCAGGTACGCAGTATTTT.

The chain links TRBV7-9 to TRBJ1-5; D ambiguous. Between the trimmed V and J ends, which lost 5 bases and 9 bases, there was a span of 11 bases. The CDR3 sequence is 12 residues long. The germline gives CDR1 SEHNR, CDR2 FQNEAQ (reference sequence). The CDR3 bases are TGTGCCAGCAGCCCAATTACGGGGCCCCAGCATTTT. Its protein is CASSPITGPQHF.

This chain uses TRBV30 with TRBJ2-7; 7 positions match TRBD1. Germline V gene data show CDR1 as GTSNPN and CDR2 as SVGIG (reference sequence). The CDR3 sequence is 13 residues long. V was clipped by 3 bases and J by 4 bases; unmatched bases: 6. The CDR3 here is CAWSSGTAYEQYF. The DNA for the CDR3 is TGTGCCTGGAGCTCCGGGACAGCATACGAGCAGTACTTC. Filled out from reference TRBV30 and TRBJ2-7, the complete variable domain reads SQTIHQWPATLVQPVGSPLSLECTVEGTSNPNLYWYRQAAGRGLQLLFYSVGIGQISSEVPQNLSASRPQDRQFILSSKKLLLSDSGFYLCAWSSGTAYEQYFGPGTRLTVT.

This chain links TRBV18 with TRBJ1-1, with a tentative D call TRBD1 (6 bases). This CDR3 has 15 residues. The V end lost 3 bases, the J end lost 7 bases, and 18 bases lay between the germline ends. Germline CDR1 KGHSH, CDR2 LQKENI. CDR3 DNA sequence: TGTGCCAGCTCACCCTCTGCTGGGGGAGGGGGTGAAGCTTTCTTT. It yields the protein CASSPSAGGGGEAFF.

This chain uses TRBV7-3 with TRBJ2-2; the D gene is possibly TRBD2 (6 bases). This CDR3 has 15 amino acids. The germline V gene encodes CDR1 SGHTA and CDR2 FQGTGA. Trimming cost V 3 bases and J 7 bases, with 15 bases left between them. The CDR3 spells CASSLSSGVIGELFF. In nucleotides, the CDR3 is TGTGCCAGCAGCTTGAGTTCGGGGGTGATCGGGGAGCTGTTTTTT.

This clone was recorded once. One junction end disagrees with the germline gene, perhaps due to a read error. Other DNA sequences from this sample encode an identical CDR3 as well. V usage is TRBV4-1 and J usage is TRBJ2-7; 14 bases fit TRBD2. The germline V gene has CDR1 MGHRA and CDR2 YSYEKL. This CDR3 is built from 16 residues. The CDR3 nucleotides read TGCGCCAGCAGCCTCGGGACTAGCGGGAGCGGTTACGAGCAGTACTTT. Translation: CASSLGTSGSGYEQYF.

The chain uses TRBV7-9 and TRBJ1-2, with 10 bases matching TRBD1. Germline V CDR1 and CDR2: SEHNR, FQNEAQ (reference sequence). The CDR3 contains 14 residues. V gave up 4 bases and J gave up 3 bases; unmatched junction bases: 2. The chain's CDR3 is CASSSGTGDYGYTF. The CDR3 DNA follows: TGTGCCAGCAGCTCAGGGACAGGGGACTATGGCTACACCTTC.

The CDR3 DNA is TGTGCCAGCAGCCGGGACAGGTTCTATAATTCACCCCTCCACTTT. Protein sequence: CASSRDRFYNSPLHF. V and J are TRBV11-1 and TRBJ1-6; 8 nucleotides line up with TRBD1. Germline CDR1 is SGHAT and CDR2 is FQDESV (reference sequence). The CDR3 runs to 15 residues. V lost 5 bases and J lost 3; bases outside the gene matches: 3.

The chain recombines TRBV4-1 with TRBJ2-1, with TRBD2 as a possible D gene (5 bases). The CDR3 is 18 amino acids. V was clipped by 0 bases and J by 3 bases, with 18 bases between them. CDR1 is MGHRA, CDR2 YSYEKL, per germline. The CDR3, as DNA: TGCGCCAGCAGCCAAGACCCCGGCTCGACGGGATTCTACAATGAGCAGTTCTTC. Amino acids: CASSQDPGSTGFYNEQFF.

V is TRBV11-1 and J is TRBJ1-4; 7 positions match TRBD1. Germline V CDR1 and CDR2: SGHAT, FQDESV (reference sequence). The CDR3 is 17 residues long. Trimming at V came to 5 bases and at J to 0 bases, leaving 9 bases not matched to a gene. Here the CDR3 reads CASSRGQARTTNEKLFF. The CDR3 DNA sequence: TGTGCCAGCAGCCGCGGACAGGCGAGAACAACTAATGAAAAACTGTTTTTT.

J is TRBJ2-3 and V is TRBV4-3, with 10 positions matching TRBD2. Per the germline V gene, CDR1 is LGHNA and CDR2 is YSLEER. CDR3 size: 15 residues. V shed 4 bases, J shed 3 bases, and the junction held 4 bases outside the gene matches. CDR3 nucleotides: TGCGCCAGCAGCCGCCAACTAGCGGGAACAGATACGCAGTATTTT. Its translation is CASSRQLAGTDTQYF.

This clone has a single count. CDR3 coding DNA: TGTGCCAGCAGTGACTCGGCAGGCTATGGCTACACCTTC. Its translation is CASSDSAGYGYTF. The chain is built from TRBV6-1 and TRBJ1-2; D not resolved. V dropped 3 bases and J dropped 4 bases, with 9 bases sitting between them. The CDR3 totals 13 residues. Germline CDR1 reads MNHNS; CDR2 reads SASEGT.

This clone came up a few times. The chain's CDR3 is CASPVGGNEQFF. The DNA for the CDR3 is TGTGCCAGCCCCGTGGGGGGCAATGAGCAGTTCTTC. J is TRBJ2-1 and V is TRBV28, with D possibly TRBD2 on 6 matching bases. Germline CDR1 MDHEN, CDR2 SYDVKM. The CDR3 is made up of 12 amino acids. V was cut by 8 bases and J by 6 bases, with 11 bases left in between. Variable domain in full (rest from reference TRBV28 and TRBJ2-1): DVKVTQSSRYLVKRTGEKVFLECVQDMDHENMFWYRQDPGLGLRLIYFSYDVKMKEKGDIPEGYSVSREKKERFSLILESASTNQTSMYLCASPVGGNEQFFGPGTRLTVL.

This chain uses TRBV13 with TRBJ2-5, with TRBD2 identical over 7 bases. The CDR3 sequence is 14 residues long. Unmatched junction bases numbered 4, after V lost 1 base and J lost 5 bases. CDR1 PRHDT and CDR2 FYEKMQ come from the germline V gene (reference sequence). CDR3 amino acids: CASSLEGSGETQYF. CDR3 nucleotide sequence: TGTGCCAGCAGCTTAGAGGGTAGCGGGGAGACCCAGTACTTC.

The chain's CDR3 is CASSLQGAVYGYTF. Written as DNA, the CDR3 is TGTGCCAGCAGTCTACAGGGGGCGGTCTATGGCTACACCTTC. This sequence joins TRBV7-9 and TRBJ1-2, with TRBD1 matching 9 bases. The trim removed 6 bases at V and 4 bases at J, leaving 6 bases unmatched. This CDR3 spans 14 amino acids. Germline V gives CDR1 SEHNR, CDR2 FQNEAQ (reference sequence).

V and J are TRBV4-1 and TRBJ1-2; tentatively, D is TRBD1 (5 bases). Germline V lookup: CDR1 MGHRA, CDR2 YSYEKL. This CDR3 has 14 amino acids. Trimming left V 4 bases short and J 6 bases short, with 15 bases between. As DNA, the CDR3 is TGCGCCAGCAGCCCGGGACGGGAGGTGGATGGCTACACCTTC. This encodes CASSPGREVDGYTF.

The chain recombines TRBV27 with TRBJ1-5; 7 bases match TRBD1. Germline lookup yields CDR1 MNHEY and CDR2 SMNVEV (reference sequence). The CDR3 covers 12 residues. The junction had 6 bases not matched to a gene; V was cut back by 5 bases and J by 11 bases. The CDR3 spells CASSPPQGAQHF. The DNA of the CDR3 is TGTGCCAGCAGTCCCCCGCAGGGGGCCCAGCATTTT.

This chain connects TRBV4-2 to TRBJ2-1; 8 bases are a match to TRBD2. The V and J ends lost 0 bases and 6 bases, in that order; junction bases with no gene match: 13. Per germline, CDR1 LGHNA and CDR2 YNFKEQ. The CDR3 loop spans 18 amino acids. CDR3: CASSQDPDLAGKGNEQFF. CDR3 bases: TGTGCCAGCAGCCAAGATCCCGATCTAGCGGGCAAGGGCAATGAGCAGTTCTTC.

This clone was counted a single time. This sequence joins TRBV2 and TRBJ1-2; D might be TRBD1 (6 bases). The V gene's germline CDR1 is SNHLY and CDR2 FYNNEI. The CDR3 contains 16 residues. The V and J ends lost 7 bases and 1 base respectively, with 19 bases between them. The CDR3 DNA is TGTGCCAGCACCCCCGGGGGGGCCCTTGATAACTATGGCTACACCTTC. Protein product: CASTPGGALDNYGYTF.

The chain carries TRBV6-5 and TRBJ2-7, with 10 bases identical to TRBD2. From germline, CDR1 is MNHEY and CDR2 SVGAGI. V shed 5 bases and J 3 bases; nucleotides not matched to a gene: 4. The CDR3 consists of 14 residues. The CDR3 nucleotides are TGTGCCAGCAGTCCCGGGACTAGCGTCTACGAGCAGTACTTC. Amino acids: CASSPGTSVYEQYF.